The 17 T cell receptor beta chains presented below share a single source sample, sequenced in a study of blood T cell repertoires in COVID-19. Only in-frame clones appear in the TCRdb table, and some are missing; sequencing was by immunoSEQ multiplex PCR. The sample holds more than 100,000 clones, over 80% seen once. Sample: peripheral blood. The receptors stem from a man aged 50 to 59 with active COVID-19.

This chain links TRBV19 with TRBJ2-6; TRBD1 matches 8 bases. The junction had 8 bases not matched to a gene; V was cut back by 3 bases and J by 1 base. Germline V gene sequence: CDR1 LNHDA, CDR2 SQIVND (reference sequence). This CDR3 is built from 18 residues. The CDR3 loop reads CASSISGTGVSGANVLTF. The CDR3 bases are TGTGCCAGTAGTATTTCCGGGACAGGCGTATCTGGGGCCAACGTCCTGACTTTC.

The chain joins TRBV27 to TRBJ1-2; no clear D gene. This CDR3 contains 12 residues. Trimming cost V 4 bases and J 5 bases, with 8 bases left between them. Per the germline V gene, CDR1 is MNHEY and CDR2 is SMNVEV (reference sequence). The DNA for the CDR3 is TGTGCCAGCAGTTCCGGGTCGTATGGCTACACCTTC. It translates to CASSSGSYGYTF.

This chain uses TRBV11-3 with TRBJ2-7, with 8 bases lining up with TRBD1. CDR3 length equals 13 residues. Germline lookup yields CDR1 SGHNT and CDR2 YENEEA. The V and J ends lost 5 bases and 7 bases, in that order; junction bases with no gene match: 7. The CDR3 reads CASSAQQGGEQYF. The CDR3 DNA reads TGTGCCAGCAGCGCCCAACAGGGGGGTGAGCAGTACTTC. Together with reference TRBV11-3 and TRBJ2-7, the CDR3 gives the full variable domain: EAGVVQSPRYKIIEKKQPVAFWCNPISGHNTLYWYLQNLGQGPELLIRYENEEAVDDSQLPKDRFSAERLKGVDSTLKIQPAELGDSAVYLCASSAQQGGEQYFGPGTRLTVT.

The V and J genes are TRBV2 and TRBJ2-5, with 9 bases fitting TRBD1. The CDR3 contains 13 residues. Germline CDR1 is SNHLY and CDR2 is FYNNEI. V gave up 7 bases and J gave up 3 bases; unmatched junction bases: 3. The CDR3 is CASNRDREETQYF. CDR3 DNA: TGTGCCAGCAACCGGGACAGGGAAGAGACCCAGTACTTC.

Written as DNA, the CDR3 is TGCGCCAGCAGCTTGGAGGCCTGGAGGAACACTGAAGCTTTCTTT. It is translated as CASSLEAWRNTEAFF. The V gene is TRBV5-1, the J gene TRBJ1-1, with D unclear. This CDR3 is 15 amino acids long. Trimming took 0 bases from V and 1 from J, leaving 10 bases between them. Germline V gene data show CDR1 as SGHRS and CDR2 as YFSETQ. Filled out from reference TRBV5-1 and TRBJ1-1, the complete variable domain reads KAGVTQTPRYLIKTRGQQVTLSCSPISGHRSVSWYQQTPGQGLQFLFEYFSETQRNKGNFPGRFSGRQFSNSRSEMNVSTLELGDSALYLCASSLEAWRNTEAFFGQGTRLTVV.

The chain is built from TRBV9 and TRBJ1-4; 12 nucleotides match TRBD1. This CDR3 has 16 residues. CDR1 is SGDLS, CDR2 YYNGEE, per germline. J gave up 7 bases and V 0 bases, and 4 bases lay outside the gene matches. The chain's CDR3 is CASSVVWGQGAEKLFF. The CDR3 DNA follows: TGTGCCAGCAGCGTAGTGTGGGGACAGGGGGCTGAAAAACTGTTTTTT.

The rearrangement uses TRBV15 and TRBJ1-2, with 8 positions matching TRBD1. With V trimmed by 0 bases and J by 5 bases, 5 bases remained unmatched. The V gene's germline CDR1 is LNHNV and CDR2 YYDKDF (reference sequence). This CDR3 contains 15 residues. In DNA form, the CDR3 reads TGTGCCACCAGCAGAGAGACGGGACAGGCTTATGGCTACACCTTC. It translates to CATSRETGQAYGYTF.

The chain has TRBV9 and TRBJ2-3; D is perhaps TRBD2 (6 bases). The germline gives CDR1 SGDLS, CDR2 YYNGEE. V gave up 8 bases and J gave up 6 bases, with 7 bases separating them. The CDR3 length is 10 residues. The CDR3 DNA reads TGTGCCAGGGCGGGGGATACGCAGTATTTT. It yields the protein CARAGDTQYF.

DNA for the CDR3: TGTGCCAGCACTCAGGGTTGGCAATCGAATGATGGCTACACCTTC. Translating it yields CASTQGWQSNDGYTF. V and J are TRBV2 and TRBJ1-2, with D maybe TRBD1 (5 bases). Germline CDR1 reads SNHLY; CDR2 reads FYNNEI. The V end lost 7 bases, the J end lost 6 bases, and 21 bases lay between the germline ends. This CDR3 has 15 residues.

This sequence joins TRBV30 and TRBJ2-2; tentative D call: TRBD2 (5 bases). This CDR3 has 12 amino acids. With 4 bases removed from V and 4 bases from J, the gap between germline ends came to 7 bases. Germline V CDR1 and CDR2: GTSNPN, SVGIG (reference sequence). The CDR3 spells CAWTEGTGELFF. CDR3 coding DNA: TGTGCCTGGACCGAGGGCACCGGGGAGCTGTTTTTT.

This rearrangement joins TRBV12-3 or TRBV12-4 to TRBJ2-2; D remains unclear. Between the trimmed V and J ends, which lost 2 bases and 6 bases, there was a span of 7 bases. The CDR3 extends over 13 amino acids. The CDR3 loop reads CASSLSVSGELFF. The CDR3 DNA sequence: TGTGCCAGCAGTTTATCAGTTTCCGGGGAGCTGTTTTTT.

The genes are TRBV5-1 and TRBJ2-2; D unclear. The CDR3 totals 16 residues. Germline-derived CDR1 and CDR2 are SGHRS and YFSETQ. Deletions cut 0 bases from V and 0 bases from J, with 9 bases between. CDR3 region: CASSLEQSANTGELFF. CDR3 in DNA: TGCGCCAGCAGCTTGGAACAGAGTGCGAACACCGGGGAGCTGTTTTTT.

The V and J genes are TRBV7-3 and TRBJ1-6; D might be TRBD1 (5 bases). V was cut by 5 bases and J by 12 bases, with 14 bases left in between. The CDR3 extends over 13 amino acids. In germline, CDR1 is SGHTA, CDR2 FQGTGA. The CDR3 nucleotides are TGTGCCAGCAGCCCCAGCAGGGAGGAACCCCTCCACTTT. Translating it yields CASSPSREEPLHF.

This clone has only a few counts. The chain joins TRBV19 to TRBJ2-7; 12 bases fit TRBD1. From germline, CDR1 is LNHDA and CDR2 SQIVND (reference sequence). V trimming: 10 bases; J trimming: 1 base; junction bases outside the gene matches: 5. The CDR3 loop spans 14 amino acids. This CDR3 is CATSGQGASYEQYF. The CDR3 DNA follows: TGTGCCACCTCGGGACAGGGGGCTTCCTACGAGCAGTACTTC.

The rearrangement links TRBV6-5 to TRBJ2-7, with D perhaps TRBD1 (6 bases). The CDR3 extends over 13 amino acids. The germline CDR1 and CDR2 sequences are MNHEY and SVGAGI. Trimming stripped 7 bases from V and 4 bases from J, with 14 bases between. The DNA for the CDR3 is TGTGCCAGCACAGGTGGGACAAGGTACGAGCAGTACTTC. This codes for CASTGGTRYEQYF.

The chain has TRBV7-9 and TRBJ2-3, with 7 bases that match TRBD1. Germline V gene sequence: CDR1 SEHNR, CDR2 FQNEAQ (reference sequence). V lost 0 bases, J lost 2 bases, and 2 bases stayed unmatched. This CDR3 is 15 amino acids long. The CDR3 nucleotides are TGTGCCAGCAGCTTAGCACAGGGGCTCACAGATACGCAGTATTTT. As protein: CASSLAQGLTDTQYF.

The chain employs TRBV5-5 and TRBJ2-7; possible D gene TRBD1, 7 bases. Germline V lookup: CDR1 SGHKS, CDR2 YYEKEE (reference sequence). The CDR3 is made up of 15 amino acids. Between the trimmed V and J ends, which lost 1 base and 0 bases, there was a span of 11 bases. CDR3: CASSLQGGSSYEQYF. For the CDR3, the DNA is TGTGCCAGCAGCTTGCAGGGGGGAAGCTCCTACGAGCAGTACTTC.